This T cell receptor (beta chain) was identified in a study of shared clonotypes between healthy human individuals. Regarding the study as a whole: Rarefaction gave evidence that sorted-subset sequencing remained incomplete despite large depth.

Method: immunoSEQ multiplex PCR; TCRdb's copy keeps in-frame clones and lacks some. The profile shows just over 95,000 clones, roughly 69% of them singletons. This clone was seen many times. Its specificity is not known. In germline, CDR1 is LNHDA, CDR2 SQIVND (reference sequence). This CDR3 spans 16 amino acids. V was trimmed by 6 bases and J by 0 bases, leaving 15 bases between them. The TCR comes from a man aged 25 to 45 in good health. What was sequenced was memory CD8+ T cells sorted from blood. Subset indicated: CD45RO+ cells pooled with CCR7-negative TemRA cells. The chain joins TRBV19 to TRBJ1-5; possibly TRBD1 for D (5 bases). This chain's CDR3 is CASSAEQENSNQPQHF. The CDR3 DNA reads as TGTGCCAGTAGCGCTGAACAGGAAAATAGCAATCAGCCCCAGCATTTT.